The clone carrying this T cell receptor (beta chain) was counted between two and nine times. The antigen is not known. This sample was taken from a study of CD4 T cells in relation to SARS-CoV-2 and coronaviruses. Study context: ViraFEST: roughly 10-day antigen culture of PBMCs, then TCR beta CDR3 sequencing. Crossreactive spike epitopes shared across donors were mapped to their HLA restriction.

Some clones are missing from TCRdb's copy, which holds only in-frame ones; the method was immunoSEQ multiplex PCR. The repertoire consists of 30,000 or so clones, with 60% to 80% occurring once and the leading ten covering over 9%. Unexposed donor CD4+ T cells date from about 2011-2018, before the COVID-19 pandemic. The cells were cultured for about 10 days before CD4+ T cells were isolated. Cells permitting, SARS-CoV-2 S/N and four cold-coronavirus spikes were tested on unexposed-donor CD4+ T cells. This receptor was taken from a human donor in good health. The sample taken for sequencing was CD4+ T cells from PBMCs, cultured in vitro.

CDR3 sequence reads: CASSNRPRTSGRGANEQFF. In DNA, the CDR3 is TGTGCCAGCAGTAACCGACCCCGGACTAGCGGGAGAGGGGCGAATGAGCAGTTCTTC. The chain carries TRBV5-6 and TRBJ2-1; 13 bases are shared with TRBD2. Germline V gene data show CDR1 as SGHDT and CDR2 as YYEEEE. V shed 5 bases and J 7 bases; nucleotides not matched to a gene: 18. The CDR3 has 19 amino acids. Full variable domain (outside the CDR3, taken from reference TRBV5-6 and TRBJ2-1): DAGVTQSPTHLIKTRGQQVTLRCSPKSGHDTVSWYQQALGQGPQFIFQYYEEEERQRGNFPDRFSGHQFPNYSSELNVNALLLGDSALYLCASSNRPRTSGRGANEQFFGPGTRLTVL.